The 10 T cell receptor beta chains below come from one sample, sequenced in a study of preoperative IRX-2 immunotherapy in early breast cancer. Libraries were prepared by immunoSEQ multiplex PCR; TCRdb keeps only in-frame clonotypes and omits some of them. Of approximately 26,000 clones listed, about 77% are singletons. Treatment indicated: preoperative locoregional IRX-2 cytokine immunotherapy. The specimen comprised lymph node tissue, sampled before IRX-2 immunotherapy. These receptors originate from a human donor with breast cancer.

This sequence joins TRBV11-3 and TRBJ2-3; D gene unclear. V gave up 1 base and J gave up 2 bases, with 7 bases separating them. The CDR3 totals 14 residues. CDR1 is SGHNT, CDR2 YENEEA, per germline. CDR3 residues: CASSLVGFTDTQYF. CDR3 in DNA: TGTGCCAGCAGCTTAGTAGGGTTCACAGATACGCAGTATTTT.

V gene TRBV6-8 combines with J gene TRBJ1-1; 8 bases match TRBD1. The CDR3 extends over 15 amino acids. The ends lost 6 bases at V and 0 bases at J; junction bases unmatched: 6. Germline V CDR1 and CDR2: MNHGY, SAAAGT. The CDR3 reads CASRSRTGLNTEAFF. As DNA, the CDR3 is TGTGCCAGCAGATCGCGGACAGGGTTGAACACTGAAGCTTTCTTT.

This chain uses TRBV28 with TRBJ1-5; 8 bases are shared with TRBD1. The CDR3 is 16 amino acids. V was pared by 4 bases and J by 0 bases, with 5 bases of the junction left unmatched. Germline V lookup: CDR1 MDHEN, CDR2 SYDVKM. In DNA, the CDR3 is TGTGCCAGCAGTTCGTCGGGACAGGCTAGCAATCAGCCCCAGCATTTT. Protein product: CASSSSGQASNQPQHF.

This clone was seen only a few times. V and J are TRBV19 and TRBJ1-5; a possible D gene is TRBD1 (5 bases). The germline gives CDR1 LNHDA, CDR2 SQIVND (reference sequence). The CDR3 sequence is 17 residues long. V lost 8 bases and J 0 bases, leaving 20 bases between the germline ends. DNA of the CDR3: TGTGCCAGTTCCCACGGTCCGGGGCTTTATAGCAATCAGCCCCAGCATTTT. Its protein is CASSHGPGLYSNQPQHF.

V and J are TRBV14 and TRBJ1-1; D call uncertain. This CDR3 spans 14 amino acids. With 2 bases removed from V and 1 base from J, the gap between germline ends came to 8 bases. The V gene's germline CDR1 is SGHDN and CDR2 FVKESK. CDR3 DNA sequence: TGTGCCAGCAGCCAATGGTCGAGGAACACTGAAGCTTTCTTT. It encodes CASSQWSRNTEAFF.

J is TRBJ1-6 and V is TRBV19; D is ambiguous. This CDR3 comprises 13 residues. Germline assignment: CDR1 LNHDA and CDR2 SQIVND (reference sequence). Trimming took 4 bases from V and 5 from J, leaving 6 bases between them. The CDR3 DNA reads as TGTGCCAGTAGTAAGGTCAATAATTCACCCCTCCACTTT. This codes for CASSKVNNSPLHF.

This clone has just one count. V usage is TRBV14 and J usage is TRBJ2-7; D not certain. This CDR3 has 11 amino acids. V was cut by 1 base and J by 9 bases, with 7 bases left in between. CDR1 is SGHDN and CDR2 is FVKESK in the germline V gene. This CDR3 is CASSQGPRQYF. CDR3 DNA sequence: TGTGCCAGCAGCCAAGGTCCCCGGCAGTACTTC. The variable domain in full, with the rest retrieved from reference TRBV14 and TRBJ2-7, is EAGVTQFPSHSVIEKGQTVTLRCDPISGHDNLYWYRRVMGKEIKFLLHFVKESKQDESGMPNNRFLAERTGGTYSTLKVQPAELEDSGVYFCASSQGPRQYFGPGTRLTVT.

The chain carries TRBV5-1 and TRBJ2-7; the D gene is possibly TRBD2 (6 bases). This CDR3 spans 14 amino acids. Deletions cut 2 bases from V and 2 bases from J, with 11 bases between. Per germline, CDR1 SGHRS and CDR2 YFSETQ. CDR3 coding DNA: TGCGCCAGCAGCTTCACCGGGAGCGCCTACGAGCAGTACTTC. As protein: CASSFTGSAYEQYF.

This clone came up a few times. CDR3 protein: CASPKGRGDRTDTQYF. The CDR3 DNA reads TGTGCCAGCCCCAAGGGGAGGGGGGACCGCACAGATACGCAGTATTTT. This chain joins TRBV6-8 and TRBJ2-3; possibly TRBD2 for D (7 bases). The V gene lost 8 bases and the J gene lost 1 base, with 19 bases spanning the gap. The CDR3 extends over 16 amino acids. Germline V lookup: CDR1 MNHGY, CDR2 SAAAGT.

The chain carries TRBV7-2 and TRBJ1-2; TRBD1 aligns across 9 bases. With 6 bases clipped from V and 4 bases from J, the junction kept 3 bases outside the gene matches. The germline CDR1 and CDR2 sequences are SGHTA and FQGNSA. The CDR3 is 13 residues long. The CDR3 nucleotides read TGTGCCAGCAGGGGGGACAGGGCCTATGGCTACACCTTC. Translated: CASRGDRAYGYTF.